The clone carrying this T cell receptor (beta chain) turned up a few times. Its antigen is unknown. The data derive from a study of response to subunit inactivated influenza vaccine. Regarding the study as a whole: It was the authors' suggestion that each seasonal influenza vaccination recruits few new T cells.

TCRdb passed the RT-PCR reads through MiXCR, listing each CDR3 protein once. This table holds about 520,000 distinct CDR3 sequences, approximately 7.3% found once. Trimming shortened V by 0 bases and J by 5 bases, and 22 bases separated the two germline ends. Germline V gene lookup returns CDR1 SGHDN and CDR2 FVKESK. The CDR3 extends over 18 amino acids. This clonotype was obtained from a man aged 45-69 years who received an inactivated influenza vaccine. Sample: PBMCs from blood, taken less than 30 months after vaccination. The chain employs TRBV14 and TRBJ1-1; D is unresolved. The CDR3 DNA sequence: TGTGCCAGCAGCCAAGATTTCCCGTGGCCACCACCTGGGACTGAAGCTTTCTTT. It encodes CASSQDFPWPPPGTEAFF. The full variable domain, in which reference TRBV14 and TRBJ1-1 provide the parts outside the CDR3, is EAGVTQFPSHSVIEKGQTVTLRCDPISGHDNLYWYRRVMGKEIKFLLHFVKESKQDESGMPNNRFLAERTGGTYSTLKVQPAELEDSGVYFCASSQDFPWPPPGTEAFFGQGTRLTVV.